This TCR beta chain appears in the sequencing data of a study of blood T cell repertoires in COVID-19. Study at large: The study drew acute and convalescent COVID-19 samples from the United States, Italy and Spain. The analysed material was cDNA or gDNA that came from T cells, B-cell-depleted T cells, or PBMCs.

The germline V gene has CDR1 SGHVS and CDR2 FNYEAQ. Between the trimmed V and J ends, which lost 3 bases and 0 bases, there was a span of 12 bases. The CDR3 consists of 15 residues. In the authors' workflow: The assay estimated nucleated cells by amplifying reference gene primers. The protocol was immunoSEQ multiplex PCR, while the TCRdb copy is restricted to in-frame clones and leaves out a portion. V and J calls and clone size come straight from that table; D and trimming were deduced from the DNA. This table holds roughly 100,000 clones, 70% to 90% found once. The sequence was obtained from a man aged 50-59 years in a cohort sampled during active COVID-19. Sequenced sample: peripheral blood. The chain employs TRBV7-6 and TRBJ2-7, with D maybe TRBD2 (5 bases). CDR3 coding DNA: TGTGCCAGCAGCTTTTCCGGACTCGGCTCCTACGAGCAGTACTTC. Encoded protein: CASSFSGLGSYEQYF. Drawing the rest from reference TRBV7-6 and TRBJ2-7, the complete variable domain is GAGVSQSPRYKVTKRGQDVALRCDPISGHVSLYWYRQALGQGPEFLTYFNYEAQQDKSGLPNDRFSAERPEGSISTLTIQRTEQRDSAMYRCASSFSGLGSYEQYFGPGTRLTVT.